A single sample gave rise to the 14 T cell receptor beta chains below, sequenced in a study of blood T cell repertoires in COVID-19. Profiled with immunoSEQ multiplex PCR; TCRdb holds only in-frame clones, not every one. The sample has roughly 150,000 clones, roughly 80% seen once. The sequenced material came from peripheral blood. The receptors shown here come from a man in his sixties with acute or convalescent COVID-19.

This clone was counted once. This chain links TRBV2 with TRBJ2-7; 7 bases align to TRBD1. The CDR3 runs 13 residues. With 8 bases clipped from V and 5 bases from J, the junction kept 9 bases outside the gene matches. Germline loops: CDR1 SNHLY, CDR2 FYNNEI. The CDR3 sequence is CASRQTGRDEQYF. Written as DNA, the CDR3 is TGTGCCAGCCGACAGACAGGGCGGGACGAGCAGTACTTC. Filled out from reference TRBV2 and TRBJ2-7, the complete variable domain reads EPEVTQTPSHQVTQMGQEVILRCVPISNHLYFYWYRQILGQKVEFLVSFYNNEISEKSEIFDDQFSVERPDGSNFTLKIRSTKLEDSAMYFCASRQTGRDEQYFGPGTRLTVT.

The chain links TRBV10-1 to TRBJ1-2; D unresolved. Between the trimmed V and J ends, which lost 5 bases and 1 base, there was a span of 5 bases. Per germline, CDR1 WNHNN and CDR2 SYGVQD (reference sequence). The CDR3 is 12 amino acids. Here the CDR3 reads CASSINNYGYTF. The DNA for the CDR3 is TGCGCCAGCAGTATAAATAACTATGGCTACACCTTC.

The V gene is TRBV7-2, the J gene TRBJ2-7, with 10 bases matching TRBD2. CDR1 and CDR2 from the germline V gene are SGHTA and FQGNSA. Trimming cost V 5 bases and J 3 bases; bases outside gene matches: 4. The CDR3 totals 14 residues. CDR3 nucleotide sequence: TGTGCCAGCAGCCTGGGACTAGCGCTCTACGAGCAGTACTTC. Translation gives CASSLGLALYEQYF.

V usage is TRBV19 and J usage is TRBJ1-5, with D perhaps matching TRBD1 (5 bases). V was trimmed by 4 bases and J by 0 bases, leaving 16 bases between them. The CDR3 spans 17 residues. From germline, CDR1 is LNHDA and CDR2 SQIVND (reference sequence). The DNA of the CDR3 is TGTGCCAGTAGTACCATCGCGACAGCAGCTAGCAATCAGCCCCAGCATTTT. Translation gives CASSTIATAASNQPQHF.

This clone has a single count. The chain couples TRBV1 to TRBJ1-6. TRBV1 is noted as a pseudogene. The CDR3 length is 18 residues. CDR3 amino acids: CTSSQDFSLSSYNSPLHF. CDR3 nucleotide sequence: TGCACCAGCAGCCAAGATTTTAGCCTTAGCTCCTATAATTCACCCCTCCACTTT.

A note on this clone: At the DNA level, this CDR3 is encoded by other sequences in the same sample as well. J is TRBJ2-2 and V is TRBV3-1 (or the pseudogene TRBV3-2), with a weak D call TRBD1 (6 bases). Germline assignment: CDR1 LGHDT and CDR2 YNNKEL (reference sequence). Trimming removed 3 bases from V and 5 bases from J, with 13 bases in between. This CDR3 is built from 15 residues. CDR3 sequence (DNA): TGTGCCAGCAGCCAGGGCAGGGGAGCTACCGGGGAGCTGTTTTTT. This codes for CASSQGRGATGELFF.

J is TRBJ2-3 and V is TRBV7-2; D is perhaps TRBD1 (7 bases). The V end lost 6 bases, the J end lost 2 bases, and 21 bases lay between the germline ends. From germline, CDR1 is SGHTA and CDR2 FQGNSA. The CDR3 is 17 residues long. This CDR3 is CASSTRQGRGYTDTQYF. As DNA, the CDR3 is TGTGCCAGCAGTACCCGACAGGGCCGGGGGTACACAGATACGCAGTATTTT. The complete variable domain, with remaining parts taken from reference TRBV7-2 and TRBJ2-3, reads GAGVSQSPSNKVTEKGKDVELRCDPISGHTALYWYRQSLGQGLEFLIYFQGNSAPDKSGLPSDRFSAERTGGSVSTLTIQRTQQEDSAVYLCASSTRQGRGYTDTQYFGPGTRLTVL.

This chain uses TRBV6-5 with TRBJ2-6; no clear D gene. The CDR3 has 13 amino acids. Trimming took 2 bases from V and 6 from J, leaving 5 bases between them. CDR1 and CDR2 from the germline V gene are MNHEY and SVGAGI. The CDR3 protein is CASSYGPANVLTF. In nucleotides, the CDR3 is TGTGCCAGCAGTTACGGGCCGGCCAACGTCCTGACTTTC.

The V call is TRBV9, the J call TRBJ2-3, with TRBD1 matching 7 bases. The CDR3 is 13 amino acids. The trim removed 4 bases at V and 5 bases at J, leaving 4 bases unmatched. Looked up from germline, CDR1 is SGDLS and CDR2 is YYNGEE. CDR3 in DNA: TGTGCCAGCAGCCCAGCAGGGGGAGATACGCAGTATTTT. Its translation is CASSPAGGDTQYF.

The gene calls are TRBV6-5 and TRBJ1-1; D remains unclear. V lost 4 bases, J lost 4 bases, and 16 bases lay in between. This CDR3 spans 15 amino acids. Per germline, CDR1 MNHEY and CDR2 SVGAGI. CDR3 region: CASSSLPPKSTEAFF. As DNA, the CDR3 is TGTGCCAGCAGTTCCCTTCCCCCTAAAAGCACTGAAGCTTTCTTT.

Concerning this clone: The junction departs from germline at one end; a sequencing error may be responsible. The CDR3 spells CASSQGLNGEQFF. The DNA of the CDR3 is TGTGCTAGCAGCCAGGGACTTAACGGTGAGCAGTTCTTC. The V and J genes are TRBV7-7 and TRBJ2-1, with a possible D match to TRBD2 (6 bases). The CDR3 is 13 amino acids. The V gene's germline CDR1 is SSHAT and CDR2 FNYEAQ (reference sequence). Filled out from reference TRBV7-7 and TRBJ2-1, the complete variable domain reads GAGVSQSPRYKVTKRGQDVTLRCDPISSHATLYWYQQALGQGPEFLTYFNYEAQPDKSGLPSDRFSAERPEGSISTLTIQRTEQRDSAMYRCASSQGLNGEQFFGPGTRLTVL.

This clone was observed a single time. This rearrangement joins TRBV5-1 to TRBJ2-2; unclear D gene. The CDR3 extends over 12 amino acids. Per germline, CDR1 SGHRS and CDR2 YFSETQ. The germline V and J ends were trimmed by 0 bases and 8 bases, with 5 bases remaining between them. The CDR3 protein is CASSLVRGELFF. DNA of the CDR3: TGCGCCAGCAGCTTGGTGCGGGGGGAGCTGTTTTTT.

The V gene is TRBV5-1, the J gene TRBJ2-4; 7 bases are a match to TRBD1. V gave up 4 bases and J gave up 6 bases; unmatched junction bases: 7. The germline V gene has CDR1 SGHRS and CDR2 YFSETQ. The CDR3 has 14 amino acids. The chain's CDR3 is CASSRARDRNIQYF. CDR3 sequence (DNA): TGCGCCAGCAGCAGAGCCCGGGACAGAAACATTCAGTACTTC.

This clone was observed a few times. The chain couples TRBV25-1 to TRBJ1-6; D gene uncertain. Germline CDR1 reads MGHDK; CDR2 reads SYGVNS. The CDR3 spans 15 residues. V dropped 3 bases and J dropped 4 bases, with 10 bases sitting between them. The CDR3 nucleotides read TGTGCCAGCAGTGATCCCCGTATATATAATTCACCCCTCCACTTT. Translating gives CASSDPRIYNSPLHF.